These T cell receptor beta chains were read from a single sample in a study of T cells after yellow fever vaccination. TCRdb used MiXCR to reprocess the 5' RACE reads, holding one entry per CDR3 protein. The data contain 150,000 to 200,000 distinct CDR3 sequences, around 9.3% of them seen just once; the ten biggest clones take up roughly 33%. Material: CD8+ T cells sorted from PBMCs, obtained 45 days after the yellow fever booster vaccination. These receptors came from a man aged 18 to 30 who received the YFV17D yellow fever vaccine. Both conserved end residues are part of each CDR3. The D gene is left open where the match is weak. Only some rows state a clone size, as once, few, many or a class for expanded clones.

clone_size d_call j_call v_call cdr3_nt cdr3_aa
- TRBD2 TRBJ2-1 TRBV27 TGTGCCAGCAAGATGGGCGGGGGGAATGAGCAGTTCTTC CASKMGGGNEQFF
- - TRBJ1-4 TRBV20-1 TGCAGTGCTAGAGATCGTGGCGGTTGGAGTGAAAAACTGTTTTTT CSARDRGGWSEKLFF
- TRBD1 TRBJ1-1 TRBV6-2/TRBV6-3 TGTGCCAGCAGATCCAAACAGGGGCGGTACAACACTGAAGCTTTCTTT CASRSKQGRYNTEAFF
few - TRBJ1-6 TRBV5-1 TGCGCCAGCAGCTTGGCGGGGTCGAGCTCCTATAATTCACCCCTCCACTTT CASSLAGSSSYNSPLHF
few - TRBJ2-7 TRBV25-1 TGTGCCAGCAGTGACTTTGGCAGGGGATACGAGCAGTACTTC CASSDFGRGYEQYF
many - TRBJ2-3 TRBV7-3 TGTGCCAGCAGCTCCGGGACCACAGATACGCAGTATTTT CASSSGTTDTQYF
- TRBD1 TRBJ2-2 TRBV12-5 TGTGCTAGTGGTGAGAAGGACAGGGTGAACGGGGAGCTGTTTTTT CASGEKDRVNGELFF
few - TRBJ2-6 TRBV12-3/TRBV12-4 TGTGCCAGCAGTCTAACCGGAGTAGGGTCTGGGGCCAACGTCCTGACTTTC CASSLTGVGSGANVLTF
few - TRBJ1-1 TRBV7-2 TGTGCCAGCAGCTTAAGATTGGGTCGGGGTTGGTTCACTGAAGCTTTCTTT CASSLRLGRGWFTEAFF
few TRBD1 TRBJ1-6 TRBV14 TGTGCCAGCAGCCAAGCCGGGACAGGGTGGAGACCCCTCCACTTT CASSQAGTGWRPLHF
- TRBD1 TRBJ2-1 TRBV29-1 TGCAGCGTGGAGGAAAGGGGGCTGGGGAATGAGCAGTTCTTC CSVEERGLGNEQFF
- - TRBJ1-2 TRBV4-3 TGCGCCAGCAGCCCCGGGACCCCCGGTGGCTACACCTTC CASSPGTPGGYTF
- - TRBJ2-6 TRBV7-6 TGTGCCAGCAGCTCCGGGCCGAGGGACGGGGCCAACGTCCTGACTTTC CASSSGPRDGANVLTF
few - TRBJ1-1 TRBV7-9 TGTGCCAGCATAACCCGGGAGGGGATGAACACTGAAGCTTTCTTT CASITREGMNTEAFF
- TRBD1 TRBJ1-2 TRBV4-1 TGCGCCAGCAGCCAAGAGGGGACAGGGGATGGCTACACCTTC CASSQEGTGDGYTF
many - TRBJ2-7 TRBV4-1 TGCGCCAGCAGCGTCGGGAACCTCTACGAGCAGTACTTC CASSVGNLYEQYF
many - TRBJ1-6 TRBV4-2 TGTGCCAGCAGCCAAGCATCATCTAATTCACCCCTCCACTTT CASSQASSNSPLHF
few - TRBJ1-1 TRBV6-2/TRBV6-3 TGTGCCAGCAGTTATCCAGATACGAACACTGAAGCTTTCTTT CASSYPDTNTEAFF
few - TRBJ2-5 TRBV4-1 TGCGCCAGCAGCCAAGAGATGGGTGGGCCAGAGACCCAGTACTTC CASSQEMGGPETQYF
few - TRBJ1-5 TRBV9 TGTGCCAGCAGCGTAGGTGGGACGTTTCAGCCCCAGCATTTT CASSVGGTFQPQHF
- - TRBJ2-7 TRBV5-1 TGCGCCAGCAGTCATAATGCCTACGAGCAGTACTTC CASSHNAYEQYF
- - TRBJ2-6 TRBV27 TGTGCCAGCAGTTTGGTGGGGGCGCATGGGGCCAACGTCCTGACTTTC CASSLVGAHGANVLTF
many TRBD1 TRBJ1-3 TRBV4-3 TGCGCCAGCAGCCAATGGACAGGGGGCGCCGAAAACACCATATATTTT CASSQWTGGAENTIYF
- - TRBJ1-2 TRBV19 TGTGCCAGTAGTATAGAGGAGTTATCCTATGGCTACACCTTC CASSIEELSYGYTF
many - TRBJ2-2 TRBV11-2 TGTGCCAGCAGCCCAAGGCACGGGGGAGGTACCGGGGAGCTGTTTTTT CASSPRHGGGTGELFF
many TRBD1 TRBJ2-7 TRBV12-3/TRBV12-4 TGTGCCAGCAGTTTAGGGGACAGGGGTTACGAGCAGTACTTC CASSLGDRGYEQYF
many TRBD2 TRBJ2-5 TRBV4-2 TGTGCCAGCAGCCAAGTTCTAGCGGGGGTCCTCCAAGAGACCCAGTACTTC CASSQVLAGVLQETQYF
few - TRBJ1-1 TRBV4-1 TGCGCCAGCAGCCCAAGGGCAGGGAGCACTGAAGCTTTCTTT CASSPRAGSTEAFF
- - TRBJ1-1 TRBV25-1 TGTGCCAGTGAAACCCCGGGGGCTGAAGCTTTCTTT CASETPGAEAFF
- - TRBJ1-1 TRBV5-1 TGCGCCAGCAGCCACAAGGGGGCTGAAGCTTTCTTT CASSHKGAEAFF
- - TRBJ2-2 TRBV4-1 TGCGCCAGCAGCCAAGTGCACTCCGGGGAGCTGTTTTTT CASSQVHSGELFF
few - TRBJ2-7 TRBV3-2 TGTGCCCGACCCTGCCCGGACACTCACTACGAGCAGTACTTC CARPCPDTHYEQYF
- - TRBJ2-3 TRBV5-4 TGTGCCAGCAGCTTGGGTTGGGGCTTCACAGATACGCAGTATTTT CASSLGWGFTDTQYF
many - TRBJ2-1 TRBV6-2/TRBV6-3 TGCACCGGGGTCAATGAGCAGTTCTTC CTGVNEQFF
- TRBD1 TRBJ2-5 TRBV11-3 TGTGCCAGCAGCTTATCCGGACAGGGACTGGAGACCCAGTACTTC CASSLSGQGLETQYF
many TRBD2 TRBJ2-7 TRBV5-4 TGTGCCAGCAGCTTCGGGGGGGCGGATAGCGAGCAGTACTTC CASSFGGADSEQYF
few - TRBJ2-6 TRBV3-1 TGTGCCAGCAGTCCCTGGGGGGCCTTACTTGGGGCCAACGTCCTGACTTTC CASSPWGALLGANVLTF
- TRBD1 TRBJ1-2 TRBV6-2/TRBV6-3 TGTGCCAGCAGTTACGTACGGGACAGGGACGGCTACACCTTC CASSYVRDRDGYTF
- - TRBJ1-1 TRBV10-3 TGTGCCATCAGTGAAGAGTCGGCGGGGACCTTCCAAGCTTTCTTT CAISEESAGTFQAFF
- - TRBJ1-4 TRBV4-1 TGCGCCAGCAGCCAAGTTCTCCAGAGTAATGAAAAACTGTTTTTT CASSQVLQSNEKLFF
- TRBD2 TRBJ2-7 TRBV18 TGTGCCAGCTCACCGTCGGGGGGTCTCGAGCAGTACTTC CASSPSGGLEQYF
- TRBD1 TRBJ2-6 TRBV24-1 TGTGCCACCAGTGAATATGCAGGGACAGGCAACTCTGGGGCCAACGTCCTGACTTTC CATSEYAGTGNSGANVLTF
few - TRBJ2-5 TRBV5-1 TGCGCCAGCAGCTTGGGGGCTGGCCAAGAGACCCAGTACTTC CASSLGAGQETQYF
- - TRBJ1-6 TRBV7-9 TGTGCCAGCAGCCCTGGCGGGCATCTTAATTCACCCCTCCACTTT CASSPGGHLNSPLHF
- - TRBJ2-2 TRBV7-9 TGTGCCAGCATGATGACCGGGGAGCTGTTTTTT CASMMTGELFF
many - TRBJ2-7 TRBV24-1 TGTGCCACCAGTGATTCCACAGGGAGGTCCTACGAGCAGTACTTC CATSDSTGRSYEQYF
- - TRBJ1-4 TRBV27 TGTGCCAGCAGTTTAACGGCCCCCGGCCTTACTGGTGAAAAACTGTTTTTT CASSLTAPGLTGEKLFF
many - TRBJ2-7 TRBV4-1 TGCGCCAGCAGCCAAGCGGCGAGCGGGTTAGCCTACGAGCAGTACTTC CASSQAASGLAYEQYF
few - TRBJ1-1 TRBV5-1 TGCGCCAGCAGCGCCAGGGCGGGGGCCGGGAACACTGAAGCTTTCTTT CASSARAGAGNTEAFF
few TRBD2 TRBJ2-1 TRBV11-2 TGTGCCAGCAGCGCGGGGGGGGGCCCGTACAATGAGCAGTTCTTC CASSAGGGPYNEQFF
- - TRBJ1-5 TRBV27 TGTGCCAGCAGTTTAAGGAGCAATCAGCCCCAGCATTTT CASSLRSNQPQHF
few - TRBJ1-1 TRBV19 TGTGCCAGTAGTATCCGGCAGAACACTGAAGCTTTCTTT CASSIRQNTEAFF
many - TRBJ2-7 TRBV10-3 TGTGCCATCAGTGTCCGGGGCTCCTACGAGCAGTACTTC CAISVRGSYEQYF
- TRBD2 TRBJ2-1 TRBV20-1 TGCAGTGCTCGCCGGACTAGCGGGGGGGCGAATGAGCAGTTCTTC CSARRTSGGANEQFF
- - TRBJ2-7 TRBV6-6 TGTGCCAGCACCCCTGACGCCGCCTCCTACGAGCAGTACTTC CASTPDAASYEQYF
- - TRBJ1-2 TRBV5-8 TGTGCCAGCAGCTTGGCCACAAGGGATTTTAACTATGGCTACACCTTC CASSLATRDFNYGYTF
few - TRBJ2-7 TRBV5-4 TGTGCCAGCCGACTGGGGGGCTCCTACGAGCAGTACTTC CASRLGGSYEQYF
few TRBD1 TRBJ1-1 TRBV9 TGTGCCAGCAGCTCACAGGGGGGTGGGGACACTGAAGCTTTCTTT CASSSQGGGDTEAFF
many - TRBJ2-1 TRBV6-5 TGTGCCAGCAGTTACTCATCGGGACCCTACTACAATGAGCAGTTCTTC CASSYSSGPYYNEQFF